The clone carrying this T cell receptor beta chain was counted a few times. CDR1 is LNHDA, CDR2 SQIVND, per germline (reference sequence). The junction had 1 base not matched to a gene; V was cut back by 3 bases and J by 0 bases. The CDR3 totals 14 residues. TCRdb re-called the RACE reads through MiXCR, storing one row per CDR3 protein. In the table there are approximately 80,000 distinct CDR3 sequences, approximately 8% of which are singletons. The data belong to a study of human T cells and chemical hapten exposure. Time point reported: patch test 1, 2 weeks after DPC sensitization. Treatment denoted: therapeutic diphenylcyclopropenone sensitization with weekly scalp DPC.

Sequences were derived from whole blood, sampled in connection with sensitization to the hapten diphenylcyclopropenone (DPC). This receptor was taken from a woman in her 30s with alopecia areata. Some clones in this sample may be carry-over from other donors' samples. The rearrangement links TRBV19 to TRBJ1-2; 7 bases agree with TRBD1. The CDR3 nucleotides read TGTGCCAGTAGTATGGGACAGTCTAACTATGGCTACACCTTC. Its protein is CASSMGQSNYGYTF. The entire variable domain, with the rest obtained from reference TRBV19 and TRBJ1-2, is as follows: DGGITQSPKYLFRKEGQNVTLSCEQNLNHDAMYWYRQDPGQGLRLIYYSQIVNDFQKGDIAEGYSVSREKKESFPLTVTSAQKNPTAFYLCASSMGQSNYGYTFGSGTRLTVV.